The clone carrying this T cell receptor beta chain was observed a few times. Its antigen remains unknown. Trimming removed 1 base from V and 5 bases from J, with 15 bases in between. This CDR3 spans 15 amino acids. Germline V lookup: CDR1 SGHRS, CDR2 YFSETQ. The data are from a study of CD8+ T cells in alopecia areata. Study context: At a dose of 5 to 10 mg twice daily, oral tofacitinib was given to treated patients.

Sequencing used cDNA as its template, made by extracting RNA and reverse transcribing it. The data were produced by immunoSEQ multiplex PCR, yet TCRdb's version contains in-frame clones alone and is incomplete. This sample has about 290,000 clones, with roughly 50% found just once. Study-wide results and limits: Lesional tissue from the scalp (especially in alopecia totalis/universalis) showed higher clonality than normal scalp. Uncertainty about whether baseline CD8+ expansion is linked to response remains, with one nonresponder.

Treatment reported: oral pan-JAK inhibitor, 5-10 mg twice daily. Both CD4+ and CD8+ T cells were separated by sorting PBMCs. The material sequenced was CD4+ T cells sorted from blood, taken at week 24, from a patient treated with tofacitinib. The chain couples TRBV5-1 to TRBJ2-5, with D possibly being TRBD2 (6 bases). The clonotype originates from a human donor with alopecia areata. This CDR3 is CASSLYPSDLETQYF. CDR3 coding DNA: TGCGCCAGCAGCTTGTATCCTAGCGATTTGGAGACCCAGTACTTC.